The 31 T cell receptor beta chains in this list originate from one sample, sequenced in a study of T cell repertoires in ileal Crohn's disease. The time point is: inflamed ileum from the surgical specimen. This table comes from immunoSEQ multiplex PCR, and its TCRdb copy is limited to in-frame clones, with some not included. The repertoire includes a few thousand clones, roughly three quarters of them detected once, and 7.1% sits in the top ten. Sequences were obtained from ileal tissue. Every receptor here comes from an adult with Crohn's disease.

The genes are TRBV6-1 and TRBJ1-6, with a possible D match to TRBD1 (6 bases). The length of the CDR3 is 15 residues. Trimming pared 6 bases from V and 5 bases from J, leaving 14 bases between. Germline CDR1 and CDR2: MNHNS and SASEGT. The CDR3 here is CASSGDRPHNSPLHF. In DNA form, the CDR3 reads TGTGCCAGCAGCGGCGACAGGCCCCATAATTCACCCCTCCACTTT.

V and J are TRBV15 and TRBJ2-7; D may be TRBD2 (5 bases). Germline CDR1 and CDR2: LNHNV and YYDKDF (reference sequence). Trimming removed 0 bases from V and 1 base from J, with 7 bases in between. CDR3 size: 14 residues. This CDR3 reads CATSREDYSYEQYF. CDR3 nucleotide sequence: TGTGCCACCAGCAGAGAAGACTATTCCTACGAGCAGTACTTC.

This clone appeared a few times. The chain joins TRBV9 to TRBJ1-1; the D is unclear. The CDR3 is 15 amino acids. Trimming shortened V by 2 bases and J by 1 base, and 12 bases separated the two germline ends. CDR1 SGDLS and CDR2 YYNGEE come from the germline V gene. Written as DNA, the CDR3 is TGTGCCAGCAGCGTGCTCGATCTAGCGAACACTGAAGCTTTCTTT. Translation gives CASSVLDLANTEAFF.

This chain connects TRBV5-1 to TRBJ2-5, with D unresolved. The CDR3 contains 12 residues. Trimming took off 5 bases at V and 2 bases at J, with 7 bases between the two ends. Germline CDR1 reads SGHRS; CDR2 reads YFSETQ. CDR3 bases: TGCGCCAGCAGGTGGGGTCAAGAGACCCAGTACTTC. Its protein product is CASRWGQETQYF.

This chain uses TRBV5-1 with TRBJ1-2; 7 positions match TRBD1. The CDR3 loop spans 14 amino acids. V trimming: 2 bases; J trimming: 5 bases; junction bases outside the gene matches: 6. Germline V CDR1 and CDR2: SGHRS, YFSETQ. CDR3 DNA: TGCGCCAGCAGCTTTGACGGGACAGCGTATGGCTACACCTTC. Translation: CASSFDGTAYGYTF. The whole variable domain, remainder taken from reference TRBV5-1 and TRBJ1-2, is KAGVTQTPRYLIKTRGQQVTLSCSPISGHRSVSWYQQTPGQGLQFLFEYFSETQRNKGNFPGRFSGRQFSNSRSEMNVSTLELGDSALYLCASSFDGTAYGYTFGSGTRLTVV.

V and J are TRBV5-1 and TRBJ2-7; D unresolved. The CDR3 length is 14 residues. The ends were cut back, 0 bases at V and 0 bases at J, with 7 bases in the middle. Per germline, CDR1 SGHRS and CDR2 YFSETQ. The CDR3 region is CASSLGRSSYEQYF. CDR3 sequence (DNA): TGCGCCAGCAGCTTGGGTCGGTCCTCCTACGAGCAGTACTTC.

In nucleotides, the CDR3 is TGTGCCAGCAGGCTACAGGGTAGGAATGAGCAGTTCTTC. Residues: CASRLQGRNEQFF. The chain joins TRBV2 to TRBJ2-1; D perhaps matches TRBD1 (6 bases). The length of the CDR3 is 13 residues. The germline CDR1 and CDR2 sequences are SNHLY and FYNNEI. Trimming cost V 6 bases and J 7 bases, with 13 bases left between them.

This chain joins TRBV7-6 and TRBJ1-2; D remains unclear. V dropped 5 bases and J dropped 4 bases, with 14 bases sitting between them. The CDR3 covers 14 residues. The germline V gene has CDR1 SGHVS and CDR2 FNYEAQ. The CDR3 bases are TGTGCCAGCAGCCAATCTCGAAAGACCTATGGCTACACCTTC. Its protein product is CASSQSRKTYGYTF.

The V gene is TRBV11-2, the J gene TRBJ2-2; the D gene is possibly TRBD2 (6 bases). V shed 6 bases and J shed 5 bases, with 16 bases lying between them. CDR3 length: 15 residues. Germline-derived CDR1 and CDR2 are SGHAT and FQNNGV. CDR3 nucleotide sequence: TGTGCCAGCAGGGCCGCAGCGGGTGGAACCGGGGAGCTGTTTTTT. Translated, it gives CASRAAAGGTGELFF.

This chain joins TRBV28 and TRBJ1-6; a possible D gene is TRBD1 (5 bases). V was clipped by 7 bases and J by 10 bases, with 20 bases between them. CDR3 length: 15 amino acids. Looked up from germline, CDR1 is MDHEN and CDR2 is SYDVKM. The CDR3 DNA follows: TGTGCCAGCACCCATCAGGGATCTGTGCTGTCACCCCTCCACTTT. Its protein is CASTHQGSVLSPLHF. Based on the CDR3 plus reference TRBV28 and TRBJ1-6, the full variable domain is DVKVTQSSRYLVKRTGEKVFLECVQDMDHENMFWYRQDPGLGLRLIYFSYDVKMKEKGDIPEGYSVSREKKERFSLILESASTNQTSMYLCASTHQGSVLSPLHFGNGTRLTVT.

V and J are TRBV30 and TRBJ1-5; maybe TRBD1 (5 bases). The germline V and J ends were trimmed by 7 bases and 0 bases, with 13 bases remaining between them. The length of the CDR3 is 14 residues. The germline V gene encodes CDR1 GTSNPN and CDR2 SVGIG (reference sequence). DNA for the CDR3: TGTGCCTCGAGGGACCGTTATAGCAATCAGCCCCAGCATTTT. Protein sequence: CASRDRYSNQPQHF.

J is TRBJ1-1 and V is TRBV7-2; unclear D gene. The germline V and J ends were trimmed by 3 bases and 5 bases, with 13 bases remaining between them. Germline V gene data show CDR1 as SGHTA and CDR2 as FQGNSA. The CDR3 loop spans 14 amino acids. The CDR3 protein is CASSFTAYKTEAFF. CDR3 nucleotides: TGTGCCAGCAGCTTTACGGCCTATAAGACTGAAGCTTTCTTT.

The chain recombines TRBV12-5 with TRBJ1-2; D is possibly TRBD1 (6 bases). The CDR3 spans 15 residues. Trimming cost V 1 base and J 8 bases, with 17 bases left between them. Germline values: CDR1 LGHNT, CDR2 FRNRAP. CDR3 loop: CASGLGTSGARGYTF. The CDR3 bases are TGTGCTAGTGGTTTGGGGACGTCGGGGGCGCGGGGCTACACCTTC.

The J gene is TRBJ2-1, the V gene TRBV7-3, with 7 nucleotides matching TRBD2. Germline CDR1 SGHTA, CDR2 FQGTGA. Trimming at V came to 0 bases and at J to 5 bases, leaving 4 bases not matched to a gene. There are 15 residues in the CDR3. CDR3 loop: CASSLTGGGHNEQFF. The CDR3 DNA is TGTGCCAGCAGCTTAACTGGCGGGGGACACAATGAGCAGTTCTTC.

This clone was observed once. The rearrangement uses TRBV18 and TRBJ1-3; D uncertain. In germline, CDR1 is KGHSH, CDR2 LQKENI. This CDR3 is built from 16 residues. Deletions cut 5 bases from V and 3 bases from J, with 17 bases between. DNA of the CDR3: TGTGCCAGCTCAAGTGGCGGACTGAGCTTTGGAAACACCATATATTTT. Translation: CASSSGGLSFGNTIYF. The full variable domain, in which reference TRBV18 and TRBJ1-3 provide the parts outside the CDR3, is NAGVMQNPRHLVRRRGQEARLRCSPMKGHSHVYWYRQLPEEGLKFMVYLQKENIIDESGMPKERFSAEFPKEGPSILRIQQVVRGDSAAYFCASSSGGLSFGNTIYFGEGSWLTVV.

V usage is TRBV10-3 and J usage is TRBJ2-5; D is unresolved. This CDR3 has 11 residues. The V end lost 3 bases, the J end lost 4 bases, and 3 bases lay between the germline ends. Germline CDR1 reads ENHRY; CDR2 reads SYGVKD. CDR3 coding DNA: TGTGCCATCAGTGATTCAGAGACCCAGTACTTC. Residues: CAISDSETQYF.

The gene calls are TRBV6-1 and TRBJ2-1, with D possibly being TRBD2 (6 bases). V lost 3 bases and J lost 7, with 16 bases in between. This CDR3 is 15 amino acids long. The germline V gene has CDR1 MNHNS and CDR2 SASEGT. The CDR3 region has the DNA TGTGCCAGCAGTGAGTACGGGAGAAGTAGGAATGAGCAGTTCTTC. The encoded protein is CASSEYGRSRNEQFF.

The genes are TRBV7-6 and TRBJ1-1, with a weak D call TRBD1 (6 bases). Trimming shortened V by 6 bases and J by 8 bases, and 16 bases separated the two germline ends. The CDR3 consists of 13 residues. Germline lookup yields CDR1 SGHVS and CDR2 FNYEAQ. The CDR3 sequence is CASRLTSQGEAFF. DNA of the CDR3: TGTGCCAGCAGATTAACAAGCCAGGGGGAAGCTTTCTTT.

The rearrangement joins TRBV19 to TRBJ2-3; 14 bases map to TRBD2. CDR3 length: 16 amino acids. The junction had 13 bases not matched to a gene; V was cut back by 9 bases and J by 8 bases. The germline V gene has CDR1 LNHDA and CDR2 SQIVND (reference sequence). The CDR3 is CASTGTSGRGSGTQYF. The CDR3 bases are TGTGCCAGCACCGGGACTAGCGGGAGAGGGAGTGGTACGCAGTATTTT.

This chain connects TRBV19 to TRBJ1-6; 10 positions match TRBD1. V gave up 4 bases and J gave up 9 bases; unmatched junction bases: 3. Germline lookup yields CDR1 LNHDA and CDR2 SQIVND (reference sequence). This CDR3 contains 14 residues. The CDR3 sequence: CASSTDRGPSPLHF. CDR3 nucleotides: TGTGCCAGTAGTACAGACAGGGGGCCTTCACCCCTCCACTTT. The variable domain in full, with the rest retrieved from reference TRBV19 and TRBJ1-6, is DGGITQSPKYLFRKEGQNVTLSCEQNLNHDAMYWYRQDPGQGLRLIYYSQIVNDFQKGDIAEGYSVSREKKESFPLTVTSAQKNPTAFYLCASSTDRGPSPLHFGNGTRLTVT.

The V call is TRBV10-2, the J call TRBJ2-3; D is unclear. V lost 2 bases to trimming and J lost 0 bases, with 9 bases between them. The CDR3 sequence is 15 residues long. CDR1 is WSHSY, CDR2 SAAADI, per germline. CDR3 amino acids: CASSESTYSTDTQYF. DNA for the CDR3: TGCGCCAGCAGTGAGAGCACCTATAGCACAGATACGCAGTATTTT.

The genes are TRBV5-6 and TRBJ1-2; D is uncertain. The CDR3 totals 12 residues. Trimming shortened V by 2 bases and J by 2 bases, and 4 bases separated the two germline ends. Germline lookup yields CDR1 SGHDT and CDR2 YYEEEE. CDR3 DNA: TGTGCCAGCAGCTTAGGGAACTATGGCTACACCTTC. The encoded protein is CASSLGNYGYTF.

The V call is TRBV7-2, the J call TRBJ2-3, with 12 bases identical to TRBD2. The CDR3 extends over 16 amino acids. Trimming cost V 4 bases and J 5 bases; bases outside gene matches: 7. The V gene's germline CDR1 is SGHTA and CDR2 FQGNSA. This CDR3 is CASSSSGGALGDTQYF. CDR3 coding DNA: TGTGCCAGCAGCTCTAGCGGGGGGGCCTTAGGAGATACGCAGTATTTT.

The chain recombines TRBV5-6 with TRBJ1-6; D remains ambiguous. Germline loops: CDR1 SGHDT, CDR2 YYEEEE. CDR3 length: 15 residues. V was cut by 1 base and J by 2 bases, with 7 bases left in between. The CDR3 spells CASSLSPPYNSPLHF. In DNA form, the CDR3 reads TGTGCCAGCAGCTTGAGTCCCCCCTATAATTCACCCCTCCACTTT.

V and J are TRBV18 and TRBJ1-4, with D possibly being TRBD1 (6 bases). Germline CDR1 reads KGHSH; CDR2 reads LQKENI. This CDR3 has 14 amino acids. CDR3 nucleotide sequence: TGTGCATCTACGGAGGGGGGCGCGGAGGGAAAACTGTTTTTT. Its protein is CASTEGGAEGKLFF.

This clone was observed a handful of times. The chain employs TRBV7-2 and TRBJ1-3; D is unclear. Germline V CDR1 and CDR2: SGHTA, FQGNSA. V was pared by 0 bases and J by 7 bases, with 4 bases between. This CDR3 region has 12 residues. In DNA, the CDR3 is TGTGCCAGCAGCTTAGCAGAGAACACCATATATTTT. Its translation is CASSLAENTIYF.

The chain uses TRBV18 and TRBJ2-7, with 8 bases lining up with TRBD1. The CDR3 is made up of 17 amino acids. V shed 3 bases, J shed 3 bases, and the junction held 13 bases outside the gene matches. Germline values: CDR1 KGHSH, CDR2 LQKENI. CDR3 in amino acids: CASSPYLTGGISYEQYF. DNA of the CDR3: TGTGCCAGCTCACCCTATCTCACAGGGGGTATTAGCTACGAGCAGTACTTC. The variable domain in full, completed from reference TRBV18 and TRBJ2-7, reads NAGVMQNPRHLVRRRGQEARLRCSPMKGHSHVYWYRQLPEEGLKFMVYLQKENIIDESGMPKERFSAEFPKEGPSILRIQQVVRGDSAAYFCASSPYLTGGISYEQYFGPGTRLTVT.

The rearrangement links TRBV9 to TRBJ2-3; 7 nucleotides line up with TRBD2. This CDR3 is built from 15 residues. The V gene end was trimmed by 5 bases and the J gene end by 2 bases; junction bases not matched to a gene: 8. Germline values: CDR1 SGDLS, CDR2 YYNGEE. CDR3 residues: CASSGGRQPTDTQYF. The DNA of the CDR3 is TGTGCCAGCAGTGGCGGGAGACAACCCACAGATACGCAGTATTTT.

CDR3 sequence: CASSLGTSGRDEQYF. DNA of the CDR3: TGTGCCAGCTCACTAGGGACTAGCGGGAGGGACGAGCAGTACTTC. The chain combines TRBV18 with TRBJ2-7, with 16 bases that match TRBD2. The V and J ends lost 4 bases and 5 bases, in that order; junction bases with no gene match: 2. This CDR3 has 15 residues. Germline CDR1 reads KGHSH; CDR2 reads LQKENI. The full variable domain, rest sourced from reference TRBV18 and TRBJ2-7, is NAGVMQNPRHLVRRRGQEARLRCSPMKGHSHVYWYRQLPEEGLKFMVYLQKENIIDESGMPKERFSAEFPKEGPSILRIQQVVRGDSAAYFCASSLGTSGRDEQYFGPGTRLTVT.

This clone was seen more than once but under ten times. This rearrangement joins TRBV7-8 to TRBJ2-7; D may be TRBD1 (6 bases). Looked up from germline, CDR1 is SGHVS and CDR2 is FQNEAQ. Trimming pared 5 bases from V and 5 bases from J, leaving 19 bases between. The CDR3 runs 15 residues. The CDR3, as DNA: TGTGCCAGCAGCCCAGGGGCAGGGAACCTCCACGAGCAGTACTTC. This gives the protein CASSPGAGNLHEQYF.

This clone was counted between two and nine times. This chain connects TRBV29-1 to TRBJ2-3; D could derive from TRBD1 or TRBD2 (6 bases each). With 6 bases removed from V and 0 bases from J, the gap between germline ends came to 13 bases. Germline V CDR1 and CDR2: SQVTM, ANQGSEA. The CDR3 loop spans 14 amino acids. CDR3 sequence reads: CSVGGLSSTDTQYF. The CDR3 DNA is TGCAGCGTAGGGGGACTGTCTAGCACAGATACGCAGTATTTT.